Listed here are 26 T cell receptor beta chains from one sample, sequenced in a study of human CD4 T cells and Enterobacteriaceae (TCRdb year 2020). Memory CD4+ T cells were FACS-sorted on a FACSAria III to over 95% purity as all CD4+ cells other than CD45RA+CCR7+CD95- naive cells. Receptors were amplified or captured by the immunoSEQ multiplex PCR assay. TCRdb took over this immuneACCESS table, retaining in-frame rearrangements with V and J assigned. Such tables are incomplete; in checked studies, under half of the missing clones stem from an unresolved V gene, and the remainder is unexplained. This sample holds 25,000 to 35,000 clones; approximately 80% were observed only once. The ten largest clones represent about 1.5% of the sample. Sequencing was done on a sample of memory CD4+ T cells from blood. The cell subset or site label of this sample denotes: total memory CD4 T cells sorted directly ex vivo, unstimulated. These receptors were collected from a human donor in good health.

This chain joins TRBV6-1 and TRBJ1-1; no clear D. V was shortened by 7 bases and J by 8 bases, with 20 bases between the two germline ends. CDR1 is MNHNS and CDR2 is SASEGT in the germline V gene. The CDR3 loop spans 14 amino acids. The CDR3 coding sequence is TGTGCCAGCACCCCTACCGGAAGGTCACGGGAAGCTTTCTTT. Protein: CASTPTGRSREAFF.

This chain links TRBV19 with TRBJ1-4; D is ambiguous. The CDR3 totals 13 residues. V shed 2 bases and J shed 7 bases, with 8 bases lying between them. Germline V CDR1 and CDR2: LNHDA, SQIVND (reference sequence). The CDR3 bases are TGTGCCAGTAGTATACCTCCGGGTGAAAAACTGTTTTTT. Protein product: CASSIPPGEKLFF.

This chain links TRBV30 with TRBJ1-1; 7 nucleotides line up with TRBD1. The CDR3 totals 13 residues. Per germline, CDR1 GTSNPN and CDR2 SVGIG (reference sequence). V lost 2 bases and J lost 5; bases outside the gene matches: 5. The DNA for the CDR3 is TGTGCCTGGAGTAGGAGGGGGCGGACTGAAGCTTTCTTT. Translation: CAWSRRGRTEAFF.

This chain connects TRBV6-5 to TRBJ2-7; the D is unclear. V was trimmed by 5 bases and J by 5 bases, leaving 4 bases between them. The V gene's germline CDR1 is MNHEY and CDR2 SVGAGI. This CDR3 is 10 amino acids long. The CDR3 region is CASSAHEQYF. CDR3 bases: TGTGCCAGCAGTGCCCACGAGCAGTACTTC.

The chain joins TRBV30 to TRBJ2-6; D is ambiguous. CDR1 GTSNPN and CDR2 SVGIG come from the germline V gene (reference sequence). The CDR3 extends over 14 amino acids. V was trimmed by 2 bases and J by 2 bases, leaving 7 bases between them. The CDR3 DNA follows: TGTGCCTGGAGTCAAGGGACTGGGGCCAACGTCCTGACTTTC. Encoded protein: CAWSQGTGANVLTF.

This chain connects TRBV6-1 to TRBJ2-2; D is possibly TRBD2 (6 bases). This CDR3 spans 14 amino acids. Germline CDR1 reads MNHNS; CDR2 reads SASEGT. V was cut by 0 bases and J by 11 bases, with 13 bases left in between. The CDR3 DNA follows: TGTGCCAGCAGTGAAGCGATGGGGGGAGAAGAGCTGTTTTTT. This encodes CASSEAMGGEELFF.

This chain links TRBV5-1 with TRBJ2-5; weak D call: TRBD2 (6 bases). The germline V gene has CDR1 SGHRS and CDR2 YFSETQ. V dropped 3 bases and J dropped 7 bases, with 16 bases sitting between them. The CDR3 covers 14 residues. CDR3 amino acids: CASSYAGSSGTQYF. The CDR3 region has the DNA TGCGCCAGCAGCTACGCGGGGTCCTCCGGGACCCAGTACTTC. Looking up the rest from reference TRBV5-1 and TRBJ2-5 gives the full variable domain: KAGVTQTPRYLIKTRGQQVTLSCSPISGHRSVSWYQQTPGQGLQFLFEYFSETQRNKGNFPGRFSGRQFSNSRSEMNVSTLELGDSALYLCASSYAGSSGTQYFGPGTRLLVL.

This clone was seen just once. This chain connects TRBV13 to TRBJ2-1; 10 positions match TRBD2. The V and J ends lost 5 bases and 7 bases, in that order; junction bases with no gene match: 8. Germline V gene sequence: CDR1 PRHDT, CDR2 FYEKMQ (reference sequence). The CDR3 loop spans 15 amino acids. DNA of the CDR3: TGTGCCAGCAGCACTGGGACTAGCGTTGGGAATGAGCAGTTCTTC. Translation gives CASSTGTSVGNEQFF.

The V call is TRBV7-3, the J call TRBJ1-2, with 7 bases aligning to TRBD1. Per the germline V gene, CDR1 is SGHTA and CDR2 is FQGTGA. The CDR3 loop spans 13 amino acids. V shed 5 bases, J shed 5 bases, and the junction held 5 bases outside the gene matches. CDR3 bases: TGTGCCAGCAGCCCGGGACAGCCATATGGCTACACCTTC. Translation gives CASSPGQPYGYTF.

The chain has TRBV18 and TRBJ2-7, with unresolved D. The germline CDR1 and CDR2 sequences are KGHSH and LQKENI. Trimming cost V 0 bases and J 1 base, with 4 bases left between them. CDR3 length equals 13 residues. The CDR3 nucleotides are TGTGCCAGCTCACCACCGGCGTCCTACGAGCAGTACTTC. Translated, it gives CASSPPASYEQYF. The whole variable domain, filled in from reference TRBV18 and TRBJ2-7, reads NAGVMQNPRHLVRRRGQEARLRCSPMKGHSHVYWYRQLPEEGLKFMVYLQKENIIDESGMPKERFSAEFPKEGPSILRIQQVVRGDSAAYFCASSPPASYEQYFGPGTRLTVT.

This clone was counted a single time. The chain links TRBV28 to TRBJ1-1; D is undetermined. The CDR3 loop spans 14 amino acids. Looked up from germline, CDR1 is MDHEN and CDR2 is SYDVKM. Trimming took 5 bases from V and 3 from J, leaving 13 bases between them. CDR3 region: CASSPHEEHTEAFF. The CDR3 coding sequence is TGTGCCAGCAGTCCACACGAGGAGCACACTGAAGCTTTCTTT.

The rearrangement links TRBV4-2 to TRBJ1-4, with 9 bases matching TRBD1. The CDR3 contains 16 residues. V shed 4 bases, J shed 6 bases, and the junction held 9 bases outside the gene matches. From germline, CDR1 is LGHNA and CDR2 YNFKEQ. The CDR3 nucleotides read TGTGCCAGCAGCCTGGGAACAGGGGGCGAGGATGAAAAACTGTTTTTT. Amino acids: CASSLGTGGEDEKLFF.

The genes are TRBV4-1 and TRBJ2-3; D unclear. The CDR3 has 13 amino acids. V gave up 2 bases and J gave up 9 bases, with 12 bases separating them. Germline V gives CDR1 MGHRA, CDR2 YSYEKL. The CDR3 here is CASSQSDPGTQYF. CDR3 nucleotides: TGCGCCAGCAGCCAATCTGACCCAGGAACGCAGTATTTT.

The chain carries TRBV28 and TRBJ2-2, with 7 bases matching TRBD1. The CDR3 extends over 15 amino acids. Germline trimming cut 6 bases from V and 2 bases from J; bases unmatched to any gene: 6. In germline, CDR1 is MDHEN, CDR2 SYDVKM. In DNA form, the CDR3 reads TGTGCCAGCAGGATGGGACAGACCAACACCGGGGAGCTGTTTTTT. Translated, it gives CASRMGQTNTGELFF.

The chain recombines TRBV11-2 with TRBJ1-1; D is uncertain. CDR1 is SGHAT and CDR2 is FQNNGV in the germline V gene. V lost 1 base, J lost 10 bases, and 7 bases lay in between. The CDR3 sequence is 11 residues long. CDR3: CASSLGVGAFF. CDR3 DNA sequence: TGTGCCAGCAGCTTAGGGGTCGGAGCTTTCTTT.

The chain joins TRBV4-2 to TRBJ2-7, with D hard to call. This CDR3 spans 15 amino acids. The germline CDR1 and CDR2 sequences are LGHNA and YNFKEQ. Trimming took 1 base from V and 0 from J, leaving 10 bases between them. CDR3 nucleotide sequence: TGTGCCAGCAGCCAAGGTCCTCGTTCCTCCTACGAGCAGTACTTC. It codes for CASSQGPRSSYEQYF.

This clone was recorded once. The gene calls are TRBV11-1 and TRBJ1-5; weak D call: TRBD1 (5 bases). This CDR3 spans 15 amino acids. Trimming shortened V by 6 bases and J by 0 bases, and 12 bases separated the two germline ends. Germline CDR1 is SGHAT and CDR2 is FQDESV (reference sequence). The CDR3 nucleotides are TGTGCCAGCAGTCGGGACGGGACTAGCAATCAGCCCCAGCATTTT. Its protein is CASSRDGTSNQPQHF.

This sequence joins TRBV7-2 and TRBJ1-1, with TRBD1 as a possible D gene (5 bases). The V and J ends lost 3 bases and 5 bases respectively, with 13 bases between them. Per germline, CDR1 SGHTA and CDR2 FQGNSA. The CDR3 is 14 residues long. The CDR3 is CASSFRAKGTEAFF. CDR3 sequence (DNA): TGTGCCAGCAGCTTCAGGGCGAAGGGGACTGAAGCTTTCTTT. The full variable domain, its missing parts supplied by reference TRBV7-2 and TRBJ1-1, is GAGVSQSPSNKVTEKGKDVELRCDPISGHTALYWYRQSLGQGLEFLIYFQGNSAPDKSGLPSDRFSAERTGGSVSTLTIQRTQQEDSAVYLCASSFRAKGTEAFFGQGTRLTVV.

The chain carries TRBV11-2 and TRBJ2-5; possible D gene TRBD2, 5 bases. Trimming took 5 bases from V and 5 from J, leaving 12 bases between them. The CDR3 covers 13 residues. Germline CDR1 reads SGHAT; CDR2 reads FQNNGV. CDR3 DNA sequence: TGTGCCAGCAGCACTGGACCGGGGGAGACCCAGTACTTC. Encoded protein: CASSTGPGETQYF.

The chain links TRBV9 to TRBJ1-3; D is uncertain. Trimming took off 2 bases at V and 0 bases at J, with 9 bases between the two ends. The CDR3 length is 15 residues. Germline assignment: CDR1 SGDLS and CDR2 YYNGEE. CDR3 nucleotides: TGTGCCAGCAGCGTCTCAACGGACTCTGGAAACACCATATATTTT. Amino acid sequence: CASSVSTDSGNTIYF.

The rearrangement uses TRBV6-5 and TRBJ2-7; no reliable D call. The V gene lost 0 bases and the J gene lost 0 bases, with 9 bases spanning the gap. The CDR3 extends over 15 amino acids. CDR1 and CDR2 from the germline V gene are MNHEY and SVGAGI. The CDR3 loop reads CASSYSTASSYEQYF. The CDR3 DNA is TGTGCCAGCAGTTACTCGACGGCCAGCTCCTACGAGCAGTACTTC.

This clone was seen only a few times. V and J are TRBV19 and TRBJ1-3; D is ambiguous. Trimming pared 5 bases from V and 0 bases from J, leaving 17 bases between. CDR1 is LNHDA, CDR2 SQIVND, per germline (reference sequence). This CDR3 has 17 amino acids. CDR3 loop: CASSGQAELLSGNTIYF. CDR3 nucleotides: TGTGCCAGTAGTGGTCAGGCGGAACTACTCTCTGGAAACACCATATATTTT. Variable domain in full (rest from reference TRBV19 and TRBJ1-3): DGGITQSPKYLFRKEGQNVTLSCEQNLNHDAMYWYRQDPGQGLRLIYYSQIVNDFQKGDIAEGYSVSREKKESFPLTVTSAQKNPTAFYLCASSGQAELLSGNTIYFGEGSWLTVV.

This chain connects TRBV28 to TRBJ2-1; 9 nucleotides match TRBD1. This CDR3 has 15 residues. Germline V lookup: CDR1 MDHEN, CDR2 SYDVKM. J lost 6 bases, V lost 6 bases, and 9 bases had no gene match. CDR3 protein: CASRRRQGVINEQFF. The CDR3 nucleotides are TGTGCCAGCAGACGTCGACAGGGGGTTATCAATGAGCAGTTCTTC.

This chain connects TRBV5-1 to TRBJ2-7; D gene unclear. Trimming pared 0 bases from V and 5 bases from J, leaving 9 bases between. The CDR3 runs to 13 residues. Germline lookup yields CDR1 SGHRS and CDR2 YFSETQ. The CDR3 DNA sequence: TGCGCCAGCAGCTTGGAGGGCCGGGACGAGCAGTACTTC. It specifies CASSLEGRDEQYF.

The chain combines TRBV10-1 with TRBJ1-2; D uncertain. Per germline, CDR1 WNHNN and CDR2 SYGVQD (reference sequence). The CDR3 length is 16 residues. V was clipped by 0 bases and J by 1 base, with 12 bases between them. The CDR3 DNA follows: TGCGCCAGCAGTGAGTCAAGGGCGCGGAGTAACTATGGCTACACCTTC. The encoded protein is CASSESRARSNYGYTF.

V is TRBV7-9 and J is TRBJ2-5; D not certain. The CDR3 has 14 residues. Trimming left V 5 bases short and J 4 bases short, with 14 bases between. Germline CDR1 and CDR2: SEHNR and FQNEAQ (reference sequence). This CDR3 reads CASSTQAGLETQYF. The CDR3 coding sequence is TGTGCCAGCAGCACCCAGGCTGGTTTAGAGACCCAGTACTTC. The full variable domain, completed using reference TRBV7-9 and TRBJ2-5, is DTGVSQNPRHKITKRGQNVTFRCDPISEHNRLYWYRQTLGQGPEFLTYFQNEAQLEKSRLLSDRFSAERPKGSFSTLEIQRTEQGDSAMYLCASSTQAGLETQYFGPGTRLLVL.